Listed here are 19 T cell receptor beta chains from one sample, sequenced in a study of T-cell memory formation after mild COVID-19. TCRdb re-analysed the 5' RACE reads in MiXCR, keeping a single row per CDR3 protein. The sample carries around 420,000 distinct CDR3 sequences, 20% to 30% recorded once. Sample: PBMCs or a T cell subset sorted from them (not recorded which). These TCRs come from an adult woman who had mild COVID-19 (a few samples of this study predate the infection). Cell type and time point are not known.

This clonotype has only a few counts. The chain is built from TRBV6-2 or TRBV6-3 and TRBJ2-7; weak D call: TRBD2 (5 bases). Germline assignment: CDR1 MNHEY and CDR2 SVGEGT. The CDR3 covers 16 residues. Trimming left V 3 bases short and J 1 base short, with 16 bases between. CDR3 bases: TGTGCCAGCAGTTATCTTCGAGGCAGCGGATCCTACGAGCAGTACTTC. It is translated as CASSYLRGSGSYEQYF.

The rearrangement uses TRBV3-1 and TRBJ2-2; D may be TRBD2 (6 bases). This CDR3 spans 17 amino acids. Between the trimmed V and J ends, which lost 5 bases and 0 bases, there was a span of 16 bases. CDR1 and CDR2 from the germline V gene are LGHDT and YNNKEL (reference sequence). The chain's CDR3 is CASSFWMAGSNTGELFF. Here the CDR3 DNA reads TGTGCCAGCAGCTTCTGGATGGCGGGATCGAACACCGGGGAGCTGTTTTTT.

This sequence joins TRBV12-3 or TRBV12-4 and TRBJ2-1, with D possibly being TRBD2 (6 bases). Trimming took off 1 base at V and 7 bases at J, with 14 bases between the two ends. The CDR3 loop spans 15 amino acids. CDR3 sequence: CASSLGPGTLNEQFF. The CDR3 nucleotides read TGTGCCAGCAGTTTAGGCCCGGGGACTTTGAATGAGCAGTTCTTC.

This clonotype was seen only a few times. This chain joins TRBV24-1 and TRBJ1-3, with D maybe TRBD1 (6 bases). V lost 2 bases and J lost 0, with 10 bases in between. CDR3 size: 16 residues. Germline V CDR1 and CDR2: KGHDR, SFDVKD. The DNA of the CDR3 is TGTGCCACCAGTGATTCCGGGACACACTCTGGAAACACCATATATTTT. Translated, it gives CATSDSGTHSGNTIYF.

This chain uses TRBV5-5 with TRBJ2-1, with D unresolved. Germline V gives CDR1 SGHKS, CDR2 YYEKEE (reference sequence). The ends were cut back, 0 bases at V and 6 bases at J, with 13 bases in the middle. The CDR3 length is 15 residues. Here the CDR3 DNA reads TGTGCCAGCAGCTTGGAAGGGCCGAGGATCAATGAGCAGTTCTTC. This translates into CASSLEGPRINEQFF.

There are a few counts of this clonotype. The CDR3 spells CASSPSSTGLETQYF. The CDR3 bases are TGTGCCAGCAGCCCATCATCGACAGGGTTAGAGACCCAGTACTTC. The chain carries TRBV11-2 and TRBJ2-5; 7 bases align to TRBD1. J gave up 4 bases and V 5 bases, and 10 bases lay outside the gene matches. The CDR3 is made up of 15 amino acids. CDR1 and CDR2 from the germline V gene are SGHAT and FQNNGV. Full variable domain (rest looked up from reference TRBV11-2 and TRBJ2-5): EAGVAQSPRYKIIEKRQSVAFWCNPISGHATLYWYQQILGQGPKLLIQFQNNGVVDDSQLPKDRFSAERLKGVDSTLKIQPAKLEDSAVYLCASSPSSTGLETQYFGPGTRLLVL.

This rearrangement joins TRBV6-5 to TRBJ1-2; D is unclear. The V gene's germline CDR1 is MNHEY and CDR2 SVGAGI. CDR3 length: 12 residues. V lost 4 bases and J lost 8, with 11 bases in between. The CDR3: CASSSFDRGYTF. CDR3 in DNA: TGTGCCAGCAGTTCGTTCGACCGCGGCTACACCTTC.

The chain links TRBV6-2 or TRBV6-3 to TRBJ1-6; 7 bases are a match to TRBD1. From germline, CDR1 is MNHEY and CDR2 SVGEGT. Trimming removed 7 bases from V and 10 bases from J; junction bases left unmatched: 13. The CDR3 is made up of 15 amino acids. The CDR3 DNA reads TGTGCCAGCATCCCGAACAGGGGAGGAGGCTCACCCCTCCACTTT. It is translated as CASIPNRGGGSPLHF.

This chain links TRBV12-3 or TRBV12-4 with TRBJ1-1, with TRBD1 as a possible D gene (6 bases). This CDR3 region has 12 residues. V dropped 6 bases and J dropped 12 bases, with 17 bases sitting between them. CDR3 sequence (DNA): TGTGCCAGCAGGTTATGGCAGGGGCGGTCTTTCTTT. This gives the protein CASRLWQGRSFF.

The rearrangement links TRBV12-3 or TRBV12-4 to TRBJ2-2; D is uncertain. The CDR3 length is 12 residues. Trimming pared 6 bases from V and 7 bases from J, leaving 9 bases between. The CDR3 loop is CASSHPLGELFF. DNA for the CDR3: TGTGCCAGCAGCCACCCGCTCGGGGAGCTGTTTTTT.

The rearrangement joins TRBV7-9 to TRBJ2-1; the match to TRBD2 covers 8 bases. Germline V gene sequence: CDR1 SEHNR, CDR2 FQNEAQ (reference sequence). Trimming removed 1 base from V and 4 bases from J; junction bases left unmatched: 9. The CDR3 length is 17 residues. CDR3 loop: CASSLVGREGLYNEQFF. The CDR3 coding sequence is TGTGCCAGCAGCTTAGTGGGACGGGAGGGCCTTTACAATGAGCAGTTCTTC.

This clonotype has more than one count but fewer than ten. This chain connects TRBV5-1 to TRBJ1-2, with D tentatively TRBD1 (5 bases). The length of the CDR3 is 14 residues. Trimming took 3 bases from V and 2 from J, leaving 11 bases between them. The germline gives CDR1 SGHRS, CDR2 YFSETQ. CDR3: CASSSGLTNYGYTF. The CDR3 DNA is TGCGCCAGCAGCTCGGGACTTACAAACTATGGCTACACCTTC.

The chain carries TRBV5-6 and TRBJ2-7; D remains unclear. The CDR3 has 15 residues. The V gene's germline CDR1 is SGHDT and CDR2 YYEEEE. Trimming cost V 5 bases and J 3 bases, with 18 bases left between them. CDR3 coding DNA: TGTGCCAGCAGTGCTCAGAGTCTCACCCGCTACGAGCAGTACTTC. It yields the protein CASSAQSLTRYEQYF. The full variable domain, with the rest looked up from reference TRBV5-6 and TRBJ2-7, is DAGVTQSPTHLIKTRGQQVTLRCSPKSGHDTVSWYQQALGQGPQFIFQYYEEEERQRGNFPDRFSGHQFPNYSSELNVNALLLGDSALYLCASSAQSLTRYEQYFGPGTRLTVT.

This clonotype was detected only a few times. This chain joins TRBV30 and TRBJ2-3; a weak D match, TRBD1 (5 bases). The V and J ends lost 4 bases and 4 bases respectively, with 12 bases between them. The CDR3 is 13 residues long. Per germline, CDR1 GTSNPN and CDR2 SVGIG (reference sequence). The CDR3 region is CAWNQGSADTQYF. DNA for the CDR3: TGTGCCTGGAACCAGGGTAGTGCAGATACGCAGTATTTT.

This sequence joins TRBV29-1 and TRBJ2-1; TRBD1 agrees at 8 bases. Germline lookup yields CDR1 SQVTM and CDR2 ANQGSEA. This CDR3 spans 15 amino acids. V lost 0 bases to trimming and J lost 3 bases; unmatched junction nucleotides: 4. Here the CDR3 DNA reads TGCAGCGTTGAAGACGCGGACAGGGTCTACAATGAGCAGTTCTTC. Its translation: CSVEDADRVYNEQFF.

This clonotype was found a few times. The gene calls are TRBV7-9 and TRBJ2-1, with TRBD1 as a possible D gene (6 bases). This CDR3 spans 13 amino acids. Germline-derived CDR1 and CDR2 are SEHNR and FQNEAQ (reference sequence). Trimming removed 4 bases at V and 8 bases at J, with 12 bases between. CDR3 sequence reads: CASSYLGADEQFF. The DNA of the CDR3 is TGTGCCAGCAGCTACCTGGGGGCGGATGAGCAGTTCTTC.

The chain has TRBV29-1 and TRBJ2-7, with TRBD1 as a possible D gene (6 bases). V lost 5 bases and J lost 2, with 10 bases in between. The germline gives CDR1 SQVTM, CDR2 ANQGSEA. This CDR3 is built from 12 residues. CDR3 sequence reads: CSVRQVPYEQYF. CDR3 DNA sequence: TGCAGCGTTAGACAGGTTCCCTACGAGCAGTACTTC.

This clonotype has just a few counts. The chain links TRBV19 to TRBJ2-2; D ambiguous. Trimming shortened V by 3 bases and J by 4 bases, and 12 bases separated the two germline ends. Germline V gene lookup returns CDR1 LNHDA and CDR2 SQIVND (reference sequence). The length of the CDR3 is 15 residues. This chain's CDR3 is CASSIARMITGELFF. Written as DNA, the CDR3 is TGTGCCAGTAGTATTGCGCGGATGATCACCGGGGAGCTGTTTTTT.

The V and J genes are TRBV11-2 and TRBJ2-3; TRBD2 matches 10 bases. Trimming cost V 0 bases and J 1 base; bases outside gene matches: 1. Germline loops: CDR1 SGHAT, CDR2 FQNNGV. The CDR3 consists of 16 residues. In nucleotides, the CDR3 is TGTGCCAGCAGCTTAGACCTAGCGGGGGGCACAGATACGCAGTATTTT. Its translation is CASSLDLAGGTDTQYF.